One and the same sample provided the 28 T cell receptor beta chains below, sequenced in a study of blood T cell repertoires in COVID-19 (dated by TCRdb to the early 2020s). The library was generated by the immunoSEQ multiplex PCR assay. TCRdb retrieved this table from immuneACCESS and kept in-frame rearrangements only. Not all clones are present; in checked studies, unresolved V genes account for under half, and no reason is known for the remainder. This sample holds about 330,000 clones; 88% were observed only once. Approximately 4% of the sample comes from the top ten. The sequenced sample was peripheral blood. All receptors derive from a woman in her forties or fifties with active or convalescent COVID-19.

Regarding this clone: This sample also contains other DNA sequences that code for the same CDR3. The V call is TRBV30, the J call TRBJ1-5; 7 bases are shared with TRBD1. The trim removed 1 base at V and 4 bases at J, leaving 4 bases unmatched. The CDR3 consists of 14 residues. Germline V gene data show CDR1 as GTSNPN and CDR2 as SVGIG (reference sequence). CDR3 nucleotide sequence: TGTGCCTGGAGTGCGGGACAGCCGAATCAGCCCCAGCATTTT. Its protein is CAWSAGQPNQPQHF.

The chain has TRBV27 and TRBJ2-1, with 7 nucleotides matching TRBD2. Trimming removed 0 bases from V and 8 bases from J; junction bases left unmatched: 13. Germline V gene data show CDR1 as MNHEY and CDR2 as SMNVEV (reference sequence). The CDR3 consists of 17 residues. CDR3 in amino acids: CASSLSTGGPFPDEQFF. The DNA for the CDR3 is TGTGCCAGCAGTTTATCAACGGGGGGACCTTTTCCCGATGAGCAGTTCTTC.

CDR3 amino acids: CASSPGGLSGNTIYF. The CDR3 region has the DNA TGTGCCAGCAGCCCAGGGGGCCTCTCTGGAAACACCATATATTTT. The J gene is TRBJ1-3, the V gene TRBV4-2, with TRBD1 identical over 8 bases. The germline CDR1 and CDR2 sequences are LGHNA and YNFKEQ. The CDR3 is 15 amino acids. Trimming cost V 4 bases and J 0 bases; bases outside gene matches: 2.

This clone was seen once. This chain connects TRBV21-1 to TRBJ1-5; the D call of TRBD1 is as the table states it, not checked on the DNA. TRBV21-1 represents a pseudogene. The CDR3 runs 17 residues. CDR3 nucleotide sequence: TGTGCCAGCAGCAATATACAGGGTAGCTATAGCAATCAGCCCCAGCATTTT. Its translation is CASSNIQGSYSNQPQHF.

The V call is TRBV5-5, the J call TRBJ1-6; a weak D match, TRBD1 (6 bases). V was shortened by 0 bases and J by 8 bases, with 12 bases between the two germline ends. The CDR3 length is 15 residues. In germline, CDR1 is SGHKS, CDR2 YYEKEE (reference sequence). The CDR3 DNA follows: TGTGCCAGCAGCTTGGGGGGGCCGGAATATTCACCCCTCCACTTT. Residues: CASSLGGPEYSPLHF. Full variable domain (rest looked up from reference TRBV5-5 and TRBJ1-6): DAGVTQSPTHLIKTRGQQVTLRCSPISGHKSVSWYQQVLGQGPQFIFQYYEKEERGRGNFPDRFSARQFPNYSSELNVNALLLGDSALYLCASSLGGPEYSPLHFGNGTRLTVT.

The chain couples TRBV7-2 to TRBJ2-7; maybe TRBD2 (6 bases). V lost 5 bases and J lost 4, with 18 bases in between. The length of the CDR3 is 15 residues. Germline CDR1 reads SGHTA; CDR2 reads FQGNSA. CDR3 sequence (DNA): TGTGCCAGCAGCCGGAAATTCCCGGGACTTTACGAGCAGTACTTC. Its protein product is CASSRKFPGLYEQYF.

The genes are TRBV11-3 and TRBJ1-2; no firm D call. The CDR3 consists of 14 residues. V lost 2 bases, J lost 5 bases, and 12 bases lay in between. Germline loops: CDR1 SGHNT, CDR2 YENEEA. This CDR3 is CASSLNGVDYGYTF. DNA for the CDR3: TGTGCCAGCAGCTTAAACGGGGTGGATTATGGCTACACCTTC.

This chain uses TRBV4-1 with TRBJ1-1, with 11 nucleotides matching TRBD1. Looked up from germline, CDR1 is MGHRA and CDR2 is YSYEKL. J gave up 4 bases and V 0 bases, and 4 bases lay outside the gene matches. The CDR3 runs 16 residues. The CDR3 is CASSQEGTGGTTEAFF. CDR3 coding DNA: TGCGCCAGCAGCCAAGAAGGGACAGGGGGGACCACTGAAGCTTTCTTT.

The gene calls are TRBV30 and TRBJ1-2; D not certain. Germline CDR1 reads GTSNPN; CDR2 reads SVGIG (reference sequence). Trimming shortened V by 6 bases and J by 5 bases, and 13 bases separated the two germline ends. The CDR3 loop spans 12 amino acids. The CDR3 protein is CACAQRVYGYTF. The CDR3 DNA reads TGTGCCTGTGCACAGAGGGTTTATGGCTACACCTTC.

This chain uses TRBV5-1 with TRBJ2-3, with TRBD2 matching 10 bases. V shed 4 bases, J shed 0 bases, and the junction held 17 bases outside the gene matches. CDR1 SGHRS and CDR2 YFSETQ come from the germline V gene. There are 20 residues in the CDR3. CDR3 DNA: TGCGCCAGCAGCGCTAGGGTGGCTAGCGGGAGCGGAAAGAGCACAGATACGCAGTATTTT. As protein: CASSARVASGSGKSTDTQYF.

This rearrangement joins TRBV10-3 to TRBJ2-1; D might be TRBD2 (6 bases). The germline V and J ends were trimmed by 3 bases and 3 bases, with 24 bases remaining between them. Germline V gene lookup returns CDR1 ENHRY and CDR2 SYGVKD. This CDR3 has 19 residues. The CDR3 coding sequence is TGTGCCATCAGTGATCCACAGCCGCGGGGACTGACCTTCTACAATGAGCAGTTCTTC. Its protein product is CAISDPQPRGLTFYNEQFF.

The chain has TRBV2 and TRBJ2-5; 8 positions match TRBD1. The V and J ends lost 5 bases and 5 bases, in that order; junction bases with no gene match: 4. Germline CDR1 and CDR2: SNHLY and FYNNEI. This CDR3 has 13 residues. CDR3 coding DNA: TGTGCCAGCAGTTGGACAGGGAGGGAGACCCAGTACTTC. It is translated as CASSWTGRETQYF.

The V call is TRBV20-1, the J call TRBJ2-7; TRBD2 matches at 10 bases. Germline CDR1 and CDR2: DFQATT and SNEGSKA (reference sequence). V was clipped by 3 bases and J by 4 bases; unmatched bases: 3. CDR3 length equals 13 residues. DNA for the CDR3: TGCAGTGCTAGTCTAGCGGGAGAGTACGAGCAGTACTTC. Its translation: CSASLAGEYEQYF.

Only one count was recorded for this clone. Compared with germline, one end of the junction differs, possibly owing to a read error. The genes are TRBV7-9 and TRBJ1-3; D is ambiguous. The V gene's germline CDR1 is SEHNR and CDR2 FQNEAQ (reference sequence). CDR3 size: 13 residues. The CDR3 sequence: CASSLGTRSGVNF. The CDR3 nucleotides are TGTGCCAGCAGCTTAGGAACTAGGTCCGGGGTCAATTTT.

The chain carries TRBV6-5 and TRBJ2-7; D may be TRBD1 (6 bases). CDR1 is MNHEY and CDR2 is SVGAGI in the germline V gene. V shed 6 bases and J shed 6 bases, with 18 bases lying between them. The CDR3 contains 14 residues. CDR3 sequence: CASSRTVLKGEQYF. The CDR3 nucleotides read TGTGCCAGCAGCCGGACAGTGCTTAAAGGCGAGCAGTACTTC.

This clone has just a few counts. The rearrangement joins TRBV7-2 to TRBJ1-3, with a tentative D call TRBD1 (5 bases). The V end was cut by 1 base, the J end by 0 bases, with 10 bases between. This CDR3 spans 16 amino acids. Germline CDR1 SGHTA, CDR2 FQGNSA. The DNA of the CDR3 is TGTGCCAGCAGCTTAGTGCCCAGGGCCTCTGGAAACACCATATATTTT. Residues: CASSLVPRASGNTIYF. Complete variable domain (other parts from reference TRBV7-2 and TRBJ1-3): GAGVSQSPSNKVTEKGKDVELRCDPISGHTALYWYRQSLGQGLEFLIYFQGNSAPDKSGLPSDRFSAERTGGSVSTLTIQRTQQEDSAVYLCASSLVPRASGNTIYFGEGSWLTVV.

There are a few counts of this clone. The rearrangement links TRBV16 to TRBJ2-7; the match to TRBD1 covers 9 bases. Per the germline V gene, CDR1 is KGHSY and CDR2 is FQNENV. The CDR3 covers 16 residues. The V and J ends lost 2 bases and 7 bases, in that order; junction bases with no gene match: 12. For the CDR3, the DNA is TGTGCCAGCAGCCAAACCCGGACAGGGGCGGCCTCAGAGCAGTACTTC. Protein product: CASSQTRTGAASEQYF.

This chain connects TRBV5-1 to TRBJ2-1; 13 positions match TRBD2. Per germline, CDR1 SGHRS and CDR2 YFSETQ. With V trimmed by 4 bases and J by 0 bases, 7 bases remained unmatched. The CDR3 is 18 amino acids. The CDR3 bases are TGCGCCAGCAGCCCGACTAGCGGGGGGCCCGGCTCCTACAATGAGCAGTTCTTC. As protein: CASSPTSGGPGSYNEQFF.

The J gene is TRBJ2-7, the V gene TRBV12-3 or TRBV12-4; D not resolved. This CDR3 contains 11 residues. Trimming shortened V by 1 base and J by 6 bases, and 4 bases separated the two germline ends. Here the CDR3 reads CASSLGPEQYF. The CDR3 nucleotides read TGTGCCAGCAGTTTAGGGCCCGAGCAGTACTTC.

The V call is TRBV7-9, the J call TRBJ1-1; 9 bases agree with TRBD1. V lost 5 bases and J lost 1; bases outside the gene matches: 8. Germline-derived CDR1 and CDR2 are SEHNR and FQNEAQ (reference sequence). This CDR3 comprises 16 residues. This chain's CDR3 is CASSQRPGQGNTEAFF. DNA for the CDR3: TGTGCCAGCAGCCAACGACCGGGACAGGGGAACACTGAAGCTTTCTTT.

The chain joins TRBV5-1 to TRBJ2-6; no clear D gene. This CDR3 region has 16 residues. Germline V CDR1 and CDR2: SGHRS, YFSETQ. Trimming took 0 bases from V and 2 from J, leaving 9 bases between them. This CDR3 reads CASSLESGTGANVLTF. Written as DNA, the CDR3 is TGCGCCAGCAGCTTGGAATCAGGTACTGGGGCCAACGTCCTGACTTTC. Complete variable domain (other parts from reference TRBV5-1 and TRBJ2-6): KAGVTQTPRYLIKTRGQQVTLSCSPISGHRSVSWYQQTPGQGLQFLFEYFSETQRNKGNFPGRFSGRQFSNSRSEMNVSTLELGDSALYLCASSLESGTGANVLTFGAGSRLTVL.

This clone occurred once. CDR3 DNA sequence: TGTGCCAGCTCAAAAGGGACAGCTGTCATGAACACTGAAGCTTTCTTT. It yields the protein CASSKGTAVMNTEAFF. The J gene is TRBJ1-1, the V gene TRBV18, with TRBD1 matching 7 bases. The CDR3 spans 16 residues. Germline V gene sequence: CDR1 KGHSH, CDR2 LQKENI. J gave up 0 bases and V 5 bases, and 9 bases lay outside the gene matches.

CDR3 sequence: CASSYIPRGSSTDTQYF. DNA for the CDR3: TGTGCCAGCAGTTACATCCCCAGGGGTTCTAGCACAGATACGCAGTATTTT. The J gene is TRBJ2-3, the V gene TRBV6-2 or TRBV6-3, with TRBD1 as a possible D gene (6 bases). Germline loops: CDR1 MNHEY, CDR2 SVGEGT. This CDR3 has 17 residues. Trimming removed 2 bases from V and 0 bases from J, with 15 bases in between.

The genes are TRBV19 and TRBJ1-1; 11 bases match TRBD1. The germline CDR1 and CDR2 sequences are LNHDA and SQIVND (reference sequence). V shed 6 bases, J shed 6 bases, and the junction held 6 bases outside the gene matches. The CDR3 contains 14 residues. This CDR3 is CASRGTGGGSEAFF. CDR3 coding DNA: TGTGCCAGTAGGGGGACAGGGGGAGGCTCTGAAGCTTTCTTT.

V and J are TRBV28 and TRBJ1-6, with TRBD1 matching 7 bases. V lost 7 bases and J lost 7; bases outside the gene matches: 13. This CDR3 has 16 amino acids. Per the germline V gene, CDR1 is MDHEN and CDR2 is SYDVKM. CDR3 DNA sequence: TGTGCCAGCAACAGACAGGGAGTAGAATCCAATTCACCCCTCCACTTT. Its translation: CASNRQGVESNSPLHF.

The genes are TRBV14 and TRBJ1-1; TRBD1 aligns across 7 bases. V was clipped by 4 bases and J by 5 bases; unmatched bases: 4. This CDR3 is 13 amino acids long. In germline, CDR1 is SGHDN, CDR2 FVKESK. The CDR3 DNA follows: TGTGCCAGCAGCCCCAGGGGGAGAACTGAAGCTTTCTTT. It encodes CASSPRGRTEAFF.

The chain has TRBV13 and TRBJ2-7, with a tentative D call TRBD1 (6 bases). CDR3 length: 16 amino acids. Germline values: CDR1 PRHDT, CDR2 FYEKMQ (reference sequence). Between the trimmed V and J ends, which lost 0 bases and 0 bases, there was a span of 12 bases. The CDR3 DNA reads as TGTGCCAGCAGCTTAGGCACCCCCAGGGGCTCCTACGAGCAGTACTTC. It is translated as CASSLGTPRGSYEQYF.

This clone has just a few counts. Written as DNA, the CDR3 is TGTGCCAGCAGCCTCTCGGGGAACACTGAAGCTTTCTTT. It encodes CASSLSGNTEAFF. The J gene is TRBJ1-1, the V gene TRBV7-8, with D uncertain. The CDR3 sequence is 13 residues long. V lost 5 bases and J 1 base, leaving 8 bases between the germline ends. Looked up from germline, CDR1 is SGHVS and CDR2 is FQNEAQ. Full variable domain (remainder filled in from reference TRBV7-8 and TRBJ1-1): GAGVSQSPRYKVAKRGQDVALRCDPISGHVSLFWYQQALGQGPEFLTYFQNEAQLDKSGLPSDRFFAERPEGSVSTLKIQRTQQEDSAVYLCASSLSGNTEAFFGQGTRLTVV.